This T cell receptor beta chain derives from a study of T cell changes during pregnancy in multiple sclerosis. V shed 1 base, J shed 5 bases, and the junction held 8 bases outside the gene matches. Germline lookup yields CDR1 SGHNT and CDR2 YENEEA. CDR3 length: 18 residues. This clone was detected only once. The method was immunoSEQ multiplex PCR; TCRdb's version includes in-frame clones alone and lacks a portion of them. The sample holds some 40,000 clones, approximately 92% seen once. What was sequenced was peripheral blood. The chain combines TRBV11-3 with TRBJ2-1; 13 positions agree with TRBD2. The clonotype was recovered from a female donor with multiple sclerosis, enrolled in a pregnancy study. Here the CDR3 reads CASSLGADGTSGNNEQFF. The CDR3, as DNA: TGTGCCAGCAGCTTAGGGGCAGATGGGACTAGCGGGAACAATGAGCAGTTCTTC.